The 20 T cell receptor beta chains below were found in one sample sequenced in a study of T cells in tuberculosis. After thawing and overnight rest, PBMC were stained with GMM-loaded CD1B tetramer, viability dye and anti-CD3 for sorting. The lipid loaded on the CD1B tetramers was C32 glucose monomycolate from Rhodococcus equi. Only in-frame clones appear in the TCRdb table, and some are missing; sequencing was by immunoSEQ multiplex PCR. Here the sample spans some 90,000 clones, under 95% being singletons. The sequencing sample was made of CD1b-GMM tetramer-negative cells sorted from PBMCs. Receptors were obtained from an adult woman with latent tuberculosis.

The chain employs TRBV7-8 and TRBJ2-1; TRBD2 agrees at 8 bases. The CDR3 has 15 amino acids. Germline V gene data show CDR1 as SGHVS and CDR2 as FQNEAQ. The V gene end was trimmed by 5 bases and the J gene end by 8 bases; junction bases not matched to a gene: 11. CDR3 sequence reads: CASSLSRGGFDEQFF. The CDR3 coding sequence is TGTGCCAGCAGCCTCTCCCGGGGGGGCTTCGATGAGCAGTTCTTC.

V and J are TRBV15 and TRBJ1-3; D uncertain. The CDR3 totals 15 residues. CDR1 is LNHNV, CDR2 YYDKDF, per germline (reference sequence). V lost 0 bases and J lost 4, with 10 bases in between. CDR3 region: CATSRDSGAGNTIYF. The CDR3 DNA sequence: TGTGCCACCAGCAGAGATTCAGGCGCCGGAAACACCATATATTTT.

This chain joins TRBV5-1 and TRBJ1-2, with TRBD1 matching over 9 bases. The V segment lost 4 bases and the J segment 6 bases; nucleotides outside the gene matches: 7. Germline V gives CDR1 SGHRS, CDR2 YFSETQ. The CDR3 runs to 14 residues. In DNA form, the CDR3 reads TGCGCCAGCAGCGCCCAGGGACAGGGCAATGGCTACACCTTC. Its protein product is CASSAQGQGNGYTF.

The genes are TRBV6-5 and TRBJ1-4; D call uncertain. CDR1 is MNHEY, CDR2 SVGAGI, per germline. V lost 6 bases and J lost 5, with 16 bases in between. This CDR3 has 15 amino acids. The CDR3 DNA reads TGTGCCAGCAGAAAAATCCCCAGATCCAATGAAAAACTGTTTTTT. The encoded protein is CASRKIPRSNEKLFF.

This sequence joins TRBV19 and TRBJ1-5; D ambiguous. The CDR3 consists of 12 residues. Germline V gene sequence: CDR1 LNHDA, CDR2 SQIVND (reference sequence). Trimming left V 3 bases short and J 7 bases short, with 7 bases between. CDR3 residues: CASSISGQPQHF. CDR3 sequence (DNA): TGTGCCAGTAGTATTTCGGGACAGCCCCAGCATTTT.

The rearrangement uses TRBV4-1 and TRBJ1-4; maybe TRBD1 (6 bases). Per germline, CDR1 MGHRA and CDR2 YSYEKL. The V end lost 2 bases, the J end lost 4 bases, and 14 bases lay between the germline ends. The CDR3 loop spans 16 amino acids. The CDR3 sequence is CASSQPRRGGNEKLFF. CDR3 sequence (DNA): TGCGCCAGCAGCCAACCGAGGAGAGGGGGTAATGAAAAACTGTTTTTT.

This chain links TRBV19 with TRBJ1-2, with D maybe TRBD1 (6 bases). The CDR3 has 15 residues. Per the germline V gene, CDR1 is LNHDA and CDR2 is SQIVND (reference sequence). V was trimmed by 1 base and J by 5 bases, leaving 14 bases between them. The CDR3: CASSIVRDRTYGYTF. CDR3 sequence (DNA): TGTGCCAGTAGTATAGTCCGCGACAGGACTTATGGCTACACCTTC.

The genes are TRBV25-1 and TRBJ1-1, with 7 positions matching TRBD1. CDR1 and CDR2 (germline): MGHDK, SYGVNS. The length of the CDR3 is 17 residues. J gave up 2 bases and V 6 bases, and 15 bases lay outside the gene matches. CDR3 sequence: CASRRGRPGGANTEAFF. The CDR3 DNA reads TGTGCCAGCAGGAGGGGGCGCCCGGGCGGAGCAAACACTGAAGCTTTCTTT.

The rearrangement uses TRBV27 and TRBJ1-3; D is possibly TRBD1 (5 bases). Germline V gene lookup returns CDR1 MNHEY and CDR2 SMNVEV (reference sequence). Trimming pared 2 bases from V and 0 bases from J, leaving 8 bases between. The length of the CDR3 is 15 residues. CDR3 region: CASSLGQGSGNTIYF. The DNA for the CDR3 is TGTGCCAGCAGTTTAGGGCAGGGCTCTGGAAACACCATATATTTT.

This clone was detected a few times. The chain is built from TRBV4-1 and TRBJ2-3, with TRBD1 matching 8 bases. The V gene end was trimmed by 4 bases and the J gene end by 2 bases; junction bases not matched to a gene: 8. CDR3 size: 16 residues. The germline gives CDR1 MGHRA, CDR2 YSYEKL. The CDR3 sequence is CASSLSWTGYTDTQYF. CDR3 DNA: TGCGCCAGCAGCCTTAGCTGGACAGGGTACACAGATACGCAGTATTTT.

The chain employs TRBV18 and TRBJ1-2, with D perhaps TRBD1 (6 bases). Germline V gene sequence: CDR1 KGHSH, CDR2 LQKENI. The V and J ends lost 3 bases and 7 bases respectively, with 21 bases between them. The CDR3 length is 16 residues. CDR3 sequence (DNA): TGTGCCAGCTCACCTATACTACCGGACAGTGGGGGTGGCTACACCTTC. Its translation is CASSPILPDSGGGYTF.

The sample holds a few counts of this clone. The chain recombines TRBV1 with TRBJ2-1; TRBD2 is the table's D call and was not checked against the DNA. TRBV1 is marked as a pseudogene. This CDR3 is built from 15 residues. CDR3 amino acids: CTSSPTSDPYNEQFF. CDR3 DNA sequence: TGCACCAGCAGCCCGACTAGCGATCCTTACAATGAGCAGTTCTTC.

The rearrangement links TRBV6-1 to TRBJ1-5; no reliable D call. Germline CDR1 is MNHNS and CDR2 is SASEGT. V lost 8 bases and J lost 3, with 14 bases in between. The CDR3 is 14 amino acids. The CDR3: CASAENTNNQPQHF. The CDR3 DNA follows: TGTGCCAGCGCGGAAAACACTAACAATCAGCCCCAGCATTTT.

The V gene is TRBV12-5, the J gene TRBJ2-1, with D uncertain. CDR3 length equals 13 residues. From germline, CDR1 is LGHNT and CDR2 FRNRAP. Trimming took 4 bases from V and 6 from J, leaving 10 bases between them. The DNA of the CDR3 is TGTGCTAGTGGTTCTAGGTTGGGCAATGAGCAGTTCTTC. The encoded protein is CASGSRLGNEQFF. The full variable domain, with the rest looked up from reference TRBV12-5 and TRBJ2-1, is DARVTQTPRHKVTEMGQEVTMRCQPILGHNTVFWYRQTMMQGLELLAYFRNRAPLDDSGMPKDRFSAEMPDATLATLKIQPSEPRDSAVYFCASGSRLGNEQFFGPGTRLTVL.

The genes are TRBV7-2 and TRBJ1-6; weak D call: TRBD1 (5 bases). This CDR3 spans 17 amino acids. In germline, CDR1 is SGHTA, CDR2 FQGNSA. V was trimmed by 5 bases and J by 2 bases, leaving 16 bases between them. The CDR3 is CASSHDRNRAYNSPLHF. CDR3 DNA sequence: TGTGCCAGCAGCCATGACAGAAATCGGGCCTATAATTCACCCCTCCACTTT.

V and J are TRBV30 and TRBJ1-6; the match to TRBD1 covers 10 bases. Germline V gene data show CDR1 as GTSNPN and CDR2 as SVGIG (reference sequence). Trimming at V came to 8 bases and at J to 6 bases, leaving 10 bases not matched to a gene. The CDR3 is 15 amino acids. The DNA for the CDR3 is TGTGCCCGCCGGGACAGGGGTATCCGTAATTCACCCCTCCACTTT. It translates to CARRDRGIRNSPLHF.

The chain joins TRBV5-1 to TRBJ1-4; perhaps TRBD1 as D (6 bases). V was pared by 5 bases and J by 7 bases, with 21 bases between. The germline V gene encodes CDR1 SGHRS and CDR2 YFSETQ. This CDR3 spans 16 amino acids. Written as DNA, the CDR3 is TGCGCCAGCAGTTGGGCAGGGCGGGGGGGGCGTGAAAAACTGTTTTTT. It codes for CASSWAGRGGREKLFF.

The V gene is TRBV11-1, the J gene TRBJ1-1; weak D call: TRBD1 (5 bases). Germline CDR1 SGHAT, CDR2 FQDESV (reference sequence). The CDR3 contains 14 residues. Deletions cut 6 bases from V and 5 bases from J, with 16 bases between. CDR3 region: CASSEQGRITEAFF. DNA of the CDR3: TGTGCCAGCAGTGAGCAGGGTCGGATAACTGAAGCTTTCTTT.

The chain recombines TRBV2 with TRBJ1-4; 8 bases line up with TRBD1. The germline gives CDR1 SNHLY, CDR2 FYNNEI. The CDR3 sequence is 13 residues long. The V segment lost 4 bases and the J segment 8 bases; nucleotides outside the gene matches: 3. DNA of the CDR3: TGTGCCAGCAGTGGGACAGGGAGGGAAAAACTGTTTTTT. This translates into CASSGTGREKLFF.

The chain has TRBV7-9 and TRBJ2-2, with unresolved D. CDR3 length: 15 residues. The germline CDR1 and CDR2 sequences are SEHNR and FQNEAQ (reference sequence). V lost 0 bases and J 1 base, leaving 6 bases between the germline ends. CDR3 sequence reads: CASSLANGNTGELFF. The CDR3 coding sequence is TGTGCCAGCAGCTTAGCGAACGGGAACACCGGGGAGCTGTTTTTT.